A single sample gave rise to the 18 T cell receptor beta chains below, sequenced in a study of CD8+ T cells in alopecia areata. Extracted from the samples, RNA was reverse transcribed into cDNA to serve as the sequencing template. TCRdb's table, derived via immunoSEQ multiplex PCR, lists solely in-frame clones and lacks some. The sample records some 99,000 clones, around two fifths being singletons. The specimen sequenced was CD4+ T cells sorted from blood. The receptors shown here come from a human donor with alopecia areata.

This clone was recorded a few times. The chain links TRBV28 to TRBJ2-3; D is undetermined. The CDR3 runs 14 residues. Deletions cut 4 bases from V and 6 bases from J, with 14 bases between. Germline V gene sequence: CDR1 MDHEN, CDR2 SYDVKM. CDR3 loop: CASSSQAGRDTQYF. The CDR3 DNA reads TGTGCCAGCAGTTCCCAGGCCGGTCGGGATACGCAGTATTTT.

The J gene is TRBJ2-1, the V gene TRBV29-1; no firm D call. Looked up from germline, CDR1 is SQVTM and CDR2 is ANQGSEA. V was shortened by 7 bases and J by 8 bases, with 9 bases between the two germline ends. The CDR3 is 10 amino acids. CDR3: CSGVRYEQFF. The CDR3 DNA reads TGCAGCGGCGTCCGGTATGAGCAGTTCTTC.

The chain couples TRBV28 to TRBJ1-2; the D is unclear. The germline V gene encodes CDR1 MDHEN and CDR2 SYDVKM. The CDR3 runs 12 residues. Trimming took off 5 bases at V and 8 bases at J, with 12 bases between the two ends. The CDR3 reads CASSRVTMGYTF. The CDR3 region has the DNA TGTGCCAGCAGTCGAGTAACTATGGGCTACACCTTC.

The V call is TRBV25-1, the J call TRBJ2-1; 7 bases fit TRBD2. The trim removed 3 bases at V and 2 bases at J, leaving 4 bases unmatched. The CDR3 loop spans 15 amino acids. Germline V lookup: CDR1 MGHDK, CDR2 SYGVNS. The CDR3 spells CASSEERDPYNEQFF. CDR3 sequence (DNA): TGTGCCAGCAGTGAGGAGCGGGATCCCTACAATGAGCAGTTCTTC.

CDR3 sequence (DNA): TGTGCCAGCAGTCGTACATTGCGAGAGACCCAGTACTTC. Protein product: CASSRTLRETQYF. V gene TRBV6-5 combines with J gene TRBJ2-5; D unclear. V was clipped by 5 bases and J by 4 bases, with 11 bases between them. The CDR3 totals 13 residues. Germline V lookup: CDR1 MNHEY, CDR2 SVGAGI.

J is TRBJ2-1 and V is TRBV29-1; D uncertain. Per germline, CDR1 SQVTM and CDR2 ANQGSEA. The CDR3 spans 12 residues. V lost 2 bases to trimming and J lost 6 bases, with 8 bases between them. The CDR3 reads CSVESSANEQFF. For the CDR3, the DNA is TGCAGCGTTGAATCGAGTGCCAATGAGCAGTTCTTC.

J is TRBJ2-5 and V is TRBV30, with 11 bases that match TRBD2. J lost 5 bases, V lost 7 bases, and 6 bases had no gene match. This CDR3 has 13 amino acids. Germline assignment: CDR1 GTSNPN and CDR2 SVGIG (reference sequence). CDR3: CALRLAGRETQYF. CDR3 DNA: TGTGCCTTAAGACTAGCGGGACGGGAGACCCAGTACTTC.

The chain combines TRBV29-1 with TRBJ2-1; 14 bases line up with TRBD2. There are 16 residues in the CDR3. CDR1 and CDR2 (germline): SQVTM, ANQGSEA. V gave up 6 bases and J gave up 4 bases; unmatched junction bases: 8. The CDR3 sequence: CSVGTSGSKSYNEQFF. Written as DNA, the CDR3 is TGCAGCGTCGGGACTAGCGGGAGTAAATCGTACAATGAGCAGTTCTTC.

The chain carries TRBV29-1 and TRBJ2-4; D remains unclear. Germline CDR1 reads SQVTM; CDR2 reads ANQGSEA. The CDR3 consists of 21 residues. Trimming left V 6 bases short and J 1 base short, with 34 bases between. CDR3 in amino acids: CSVLTSDTTKGPVLAKNIQYF. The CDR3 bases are TGCAGCGTCCTTACTTCTGATACCACGAAGGGCCCGGTTTTGGCCAAAAACATTCAGTACTTC.

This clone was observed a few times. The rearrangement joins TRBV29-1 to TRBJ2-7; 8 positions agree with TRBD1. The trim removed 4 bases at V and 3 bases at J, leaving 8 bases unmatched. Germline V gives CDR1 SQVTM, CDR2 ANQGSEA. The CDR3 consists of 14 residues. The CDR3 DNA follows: TGCAGCGTTGCCACCGACAGGGGTTTCTACGAGCAGTACTTC. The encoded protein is CSVATDRGFYEQYF.

The CDR3: CSVDRGDNEQFF. CDR3 nucleotide sequence: TGCAGCGTAGACAGGGGGGACAATGAGCAGTTCTTC. This chain connects TRBV29-1 to TRBJ2-1; 9 bases agree with TRBD1. J gave up 5 bases and V 6 bases, and 2 bases lay outside the gene matches. The CDR3 totals 12 residues. Germline V lookup: CDR1 SQVTM, CDR2 ANQGSEA.

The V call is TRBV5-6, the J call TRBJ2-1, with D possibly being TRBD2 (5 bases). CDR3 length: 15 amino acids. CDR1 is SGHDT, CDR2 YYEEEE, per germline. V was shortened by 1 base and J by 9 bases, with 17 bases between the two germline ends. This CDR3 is CASSLLPGGQSEQFF. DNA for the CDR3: TGTGCCAGCAGCTTGCTCCCAGGAGGTCAGAGTGAGCAGTTCTTC.

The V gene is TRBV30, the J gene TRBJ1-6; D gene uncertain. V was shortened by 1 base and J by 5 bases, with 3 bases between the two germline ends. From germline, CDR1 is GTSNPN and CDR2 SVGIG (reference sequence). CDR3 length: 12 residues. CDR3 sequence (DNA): TGTGCCTGGAGTGGCGATAATTCACCCCTCCACTTT. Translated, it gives CAWSGDNSPLHF.

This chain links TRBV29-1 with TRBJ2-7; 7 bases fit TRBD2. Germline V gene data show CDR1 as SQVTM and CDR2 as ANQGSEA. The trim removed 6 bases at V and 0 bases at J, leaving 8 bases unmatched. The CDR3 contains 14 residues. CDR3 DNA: TGCAGCGTGGCGAAGGGACTAACCTCCTACGAGCAGTACTTC. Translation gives CSVAKGLTSYEQYF.

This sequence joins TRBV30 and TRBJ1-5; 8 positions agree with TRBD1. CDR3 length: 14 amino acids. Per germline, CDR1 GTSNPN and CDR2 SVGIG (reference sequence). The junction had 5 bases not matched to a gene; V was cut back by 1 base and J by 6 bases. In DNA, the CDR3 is TGTGCCTGGAGTGCCACAGGGGGACCTCAGCCCCAGCATTTT. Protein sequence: CAWSATGGPQPQHF.

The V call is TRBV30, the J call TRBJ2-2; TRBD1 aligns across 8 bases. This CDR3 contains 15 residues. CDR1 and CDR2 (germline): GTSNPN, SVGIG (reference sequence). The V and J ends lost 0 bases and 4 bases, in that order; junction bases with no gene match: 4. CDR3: CAWSVKQGATGELFF. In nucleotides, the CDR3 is TGTGCCTGGAGTGTCAAGCAGGGGGCCACCGGGGAGCTGTTTTTT. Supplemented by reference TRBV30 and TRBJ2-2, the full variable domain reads SQTIHQWPATLVQPVGSPLSLECTVEGTSNPNLYWYRQAAGRGLQLLFYSVGIGQISSEVPQNLSASRPQDRQFILSSKKLLLSDSGFYLCAWSVKQGATGELFFGEGSRLTVL.

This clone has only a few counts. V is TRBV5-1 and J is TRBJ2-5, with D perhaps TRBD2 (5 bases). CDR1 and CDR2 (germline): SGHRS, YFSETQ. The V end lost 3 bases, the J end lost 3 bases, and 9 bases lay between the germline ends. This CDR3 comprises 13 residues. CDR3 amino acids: CASSSVGEETQYF. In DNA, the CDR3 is TGCGCCAGCAGCTCCGTCGGGGAAGAGACCCAGTACTTC. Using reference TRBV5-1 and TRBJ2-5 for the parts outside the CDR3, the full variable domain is KAGVTQTPRYLIKTRGQQVTLSCSPISGHRSVSWYQQTPGQGLQFLFEYFSETQRNKGNFPGRFSGRQFSNSRSEMNVSTLELGDSALYLCASSSVGEETQYFGPGTRLLVL.

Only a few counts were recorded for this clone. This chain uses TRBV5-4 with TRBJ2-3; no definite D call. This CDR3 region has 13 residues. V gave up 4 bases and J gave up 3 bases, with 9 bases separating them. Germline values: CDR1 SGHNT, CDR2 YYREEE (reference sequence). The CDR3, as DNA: TGTGCCAGCAGCCTGGACGGTACAGATACGCAGTATTTT. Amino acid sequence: CASSLDGTDTQYF.